The sample holds many counts of the clone carrying this T cell receptor (beta chain). These data belong to a study of T cells in Graves' hyperthyroidism and ophthalmopathy. RNA transcripts provided the source from which TCR beta CDR3 regions were amplified. In the first-round RT-PCR of the TCR CDR3, the HTBI primer set was used. TCRdb re-called the multiplex PCR reads through MiXCR, storing one row per CDR3 protein. The sample lists a few hundred thousand distinct CDR3 sequences, around 20% occurring once. CDR1 and CDR2 from the germline V gene are SGDLS and YYNGEE. The CDR3 is 17 amino acids. Trimming at V came to 0 bases and at J to 1 base, leaving 6 bases not matched to a gene. Thyroid ultrasound, orbital computed tomography, clinical symptoms, and serum thyroxine and TRAb underpinned diagnoses.

Sequencing used blood. This chain links TRBV9 with TRBJ2-2; 7 bases align to TRBD2. This receptor was taken from a man aged 18-30 years with Graves' hyperthyroidism. The CDR3 reads CASSVAVAGENTGELFF. CDR3 DNA: TGTGCCAGCAGCGTAGCCGTTGCGGGGGAGAACACCGGGGAGCTGTTTTTT.